Listed below are T cell receptor beta chains from one sample, sequenced in a study of CD8 T cells in Susac syndrome. TCRdb re-derived calls from the immunoSEQ multiplex PCR reads in MiXCR, one entry per CDR3 protein. Altogether tens of thousands of distinct CDR3 sequences are present, more than 85% being singletons, with the ten largest covering roughly 0.5%. Sequenced: CD8+ T cells from PBMCs. Every receptor here comes from a human donor with Susac syndrome. CDR3s include the opening cysteine and the closing phenylalanine or tryptophan. D genes are given only for firm matches. Not all rows give a size; the values are once, few, many and, for expanded clones, a class.

d_call: .; clone_size: .; v_call: TRBV9; j_call: TRBJ1-2; cdr3_nt: TGTGCCAGTTCGACAGTGGATGGCTACACCTTC; cdr3_aa: CASSTVDGYTF
d_call: .; clone_size: .; v_call: TRBV7-9; j_call: TRBJ2-6; cdr3_nt: TGTGCCAGCATCCACCGCGGCGGGCGAATAAGCTCTGGGGCCAACGTCCTGACTTTC; cdr3_aa: CASIHRGGRISSGANVLTF
d_call: TRBD1; clone_size: .; v_call: TRBV4-3; j_call: TRBJ1-1; cdr3_nt: TGCGCCAGCAGCCAGAATACAGGGGCGCAGGGGACTGAAGCTTTCTTT; cdr3_aa: CASSQNTGAQGTEAFF
d_call: TRBD1; clone_size: .; v_call: TRBV30; j_call: TRBJ1-2; cdr3_nt: TGTGCCTGGAGTGTACTGTCTGGACAGGCACCCTATGGCTACACCTTC; cdr3_aa: CAWSVLSGQAPYGYTF
d_call: .; clone_size: .; v_call: TRBV4-1; j_call: TRBJ2-3; cdr3_nt: TGCGCCAGCAGCCAACAGGGGGGTACGCAGTATTTT; cdr3_aa: CASSQQGGTQYF
d_call: .; clone_size: .; v_call: TRBV27; j_call: TRBJ1-1; cdr3_nt: TGTGCCAGCAGTTTATCTTCAGCCGCTGAAGCTTTCTTT; cdr3_aa: CASSLSSAAEAFF
d_call: .; clone_size: once; v_call: TRBV19; j_call: TRBJ2-7; cdr3_nt: TGTGCCAGTTCCGAGATAGGCTACTCCTACGAGCAGTACTTC; cdr3_aa: CASSEIGYSYEQYF
d_call: .; clone_size: .; v_call: TRBV2; j_call: TRBJ2-5; cdr3_nt: TGTGCCAATGAGGACTACCTGGAGACCCAGTACTTC; cdr3_aa: CANEDYLETQYF
d_call: .; clone_size: .; v_call: TRBV25-1; j_call: TRBJ2-1; cdr3_nt: TGTGCCAGCAGTGTAAGAAACAATGAGCAGTTCTTC; cdr3_aa: CASSVRNNEQFF
d_call: TRBD1; clone_size: .; v_call: TRBV27; j_call: TRBJ1-5; cdr3_nt: TGTGCCAGCAGTCCAGGACAGGGGGGTCAGCCCCAGCATTTT; cdr3_aa: CASSPGQGGQPQHF
d_call: .; clone_size: once; v_call: TRBV5-5; j_call: TRBJ1-1; cdr3_nt: TGTGCCAGCAGCTTGGATTTGGACGCGGAAGCTTTCTTT; cdr3_aa: CASSLDLDAEAFF
d_call: .; clone_size: .; v_call: TRBV12-5; j_call: TRBJ1-2; cdr3_nt: TGTGCTAGTGGTTTGGCCAGGGAGGGAAGGCATGGCTACACCTTC; cdr3_aa: CASGLAREGRHGYTF